This T cell receptor beta chain was observed in a study of cytomegalovirus exposure and HLA in healthy donors. This clone was seen a few times. Trimming shortened V by 4 bases and J by 7 bases, and 10 bases separated the two germline ends. Germline lookup yields CDR1 MGHRA and CDR2 YSYEKL. The CDR3 is 13 amino acids. Primers included in the PCR were 60 Vbeta and 13 Jbeta primers. Per the study methods: About 9.9 million shared chains were among 80 million or so unique TCR beta chains counted in a later analysis. The protocol was immunoSEQ multiplex PCR, while the TCRdb copy is restricted to in-frame clones and leaves out a portion. D and trimming come from the DNA, and the V and J calls and clone size come from that table. The table records 150,000 to 200,000 clones, about 9% of them present only once.

The specimen was PBMCs. The genes are TRBV4-1 and TRBJ1-4; unclear D gene. This TCR was recovered from a woman aged 25-40 years in good health and CMV-seropositive. The CDR3 region is CASSPNGGEKLFF. The CDR3, as DNA: TGCGCCAGCAGCCCTAACGGAGGTGAAAAACTGTTTTTT.